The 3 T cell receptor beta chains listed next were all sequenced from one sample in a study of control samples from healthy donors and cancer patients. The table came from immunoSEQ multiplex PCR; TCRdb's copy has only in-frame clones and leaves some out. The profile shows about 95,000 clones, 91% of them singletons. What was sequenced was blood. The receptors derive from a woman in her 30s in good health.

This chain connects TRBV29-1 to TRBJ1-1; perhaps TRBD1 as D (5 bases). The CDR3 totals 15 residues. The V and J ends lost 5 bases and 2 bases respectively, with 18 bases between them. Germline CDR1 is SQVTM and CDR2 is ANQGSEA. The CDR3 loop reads CSVLGSGAINTEAFF. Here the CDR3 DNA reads TGCAGCGTTTTAGGGTCCGGGGCGATCAACACTGAAGCTTTCTTT.

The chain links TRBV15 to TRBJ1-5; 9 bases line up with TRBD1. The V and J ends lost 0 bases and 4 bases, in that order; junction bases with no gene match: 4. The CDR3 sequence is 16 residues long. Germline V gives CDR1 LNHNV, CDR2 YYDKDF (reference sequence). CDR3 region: CATSRDAGTGNQPQHF. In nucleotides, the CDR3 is TGTGCCACCAGCAGAGATGCGGGGACAGGGAATCAGCCCCAGCATTTT.

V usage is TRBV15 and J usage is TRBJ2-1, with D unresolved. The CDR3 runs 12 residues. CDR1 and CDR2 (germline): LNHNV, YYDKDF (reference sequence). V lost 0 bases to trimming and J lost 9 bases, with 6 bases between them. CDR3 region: CATSRDQFEQFF. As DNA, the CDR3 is TGTGCCACCAGCAGAGATCAATTTGAGCAGTTCTTC.